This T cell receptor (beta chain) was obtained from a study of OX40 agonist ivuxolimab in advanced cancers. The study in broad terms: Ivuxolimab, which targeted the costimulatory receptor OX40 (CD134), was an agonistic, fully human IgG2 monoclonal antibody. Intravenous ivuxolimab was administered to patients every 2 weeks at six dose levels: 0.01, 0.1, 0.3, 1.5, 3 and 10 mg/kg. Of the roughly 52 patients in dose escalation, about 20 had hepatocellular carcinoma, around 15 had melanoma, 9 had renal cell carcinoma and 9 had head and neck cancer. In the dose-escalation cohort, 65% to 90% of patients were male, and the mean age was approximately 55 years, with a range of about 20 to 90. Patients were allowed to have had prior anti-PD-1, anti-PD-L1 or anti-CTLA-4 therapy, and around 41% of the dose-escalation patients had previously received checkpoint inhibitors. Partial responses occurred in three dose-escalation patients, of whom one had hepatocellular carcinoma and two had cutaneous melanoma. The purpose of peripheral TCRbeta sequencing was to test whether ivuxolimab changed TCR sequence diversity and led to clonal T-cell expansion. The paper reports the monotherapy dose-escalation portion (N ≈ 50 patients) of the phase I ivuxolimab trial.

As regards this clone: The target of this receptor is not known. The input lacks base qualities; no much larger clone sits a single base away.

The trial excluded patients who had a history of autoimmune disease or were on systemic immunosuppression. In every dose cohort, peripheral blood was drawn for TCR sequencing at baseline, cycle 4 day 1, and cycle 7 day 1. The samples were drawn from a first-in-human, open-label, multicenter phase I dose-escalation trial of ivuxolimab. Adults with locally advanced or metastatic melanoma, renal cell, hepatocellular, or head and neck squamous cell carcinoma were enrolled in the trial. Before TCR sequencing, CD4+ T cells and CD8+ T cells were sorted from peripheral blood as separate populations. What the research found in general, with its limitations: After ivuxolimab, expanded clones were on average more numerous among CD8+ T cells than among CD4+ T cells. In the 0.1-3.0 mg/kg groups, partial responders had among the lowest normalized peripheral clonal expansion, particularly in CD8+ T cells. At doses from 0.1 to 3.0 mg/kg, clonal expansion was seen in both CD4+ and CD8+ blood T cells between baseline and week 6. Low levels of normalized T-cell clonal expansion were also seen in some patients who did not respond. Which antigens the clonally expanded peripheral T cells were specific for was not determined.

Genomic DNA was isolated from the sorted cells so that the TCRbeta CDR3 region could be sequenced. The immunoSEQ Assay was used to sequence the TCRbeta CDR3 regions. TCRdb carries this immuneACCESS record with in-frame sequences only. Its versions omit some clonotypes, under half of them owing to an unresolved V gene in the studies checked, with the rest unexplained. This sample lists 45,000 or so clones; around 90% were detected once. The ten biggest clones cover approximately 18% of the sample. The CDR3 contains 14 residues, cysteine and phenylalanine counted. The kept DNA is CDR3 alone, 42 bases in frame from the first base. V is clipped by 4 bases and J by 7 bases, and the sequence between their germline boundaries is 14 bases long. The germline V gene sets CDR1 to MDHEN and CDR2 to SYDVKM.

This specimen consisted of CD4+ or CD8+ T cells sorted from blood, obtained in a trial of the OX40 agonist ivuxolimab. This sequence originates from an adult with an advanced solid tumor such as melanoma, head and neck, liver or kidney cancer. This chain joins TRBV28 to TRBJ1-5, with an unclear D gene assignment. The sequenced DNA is TGTGCCAGCAGTTCACATGGTTTCGGACAGCCCCAGCATTTT. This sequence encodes CASSSHGFGQPQHF.